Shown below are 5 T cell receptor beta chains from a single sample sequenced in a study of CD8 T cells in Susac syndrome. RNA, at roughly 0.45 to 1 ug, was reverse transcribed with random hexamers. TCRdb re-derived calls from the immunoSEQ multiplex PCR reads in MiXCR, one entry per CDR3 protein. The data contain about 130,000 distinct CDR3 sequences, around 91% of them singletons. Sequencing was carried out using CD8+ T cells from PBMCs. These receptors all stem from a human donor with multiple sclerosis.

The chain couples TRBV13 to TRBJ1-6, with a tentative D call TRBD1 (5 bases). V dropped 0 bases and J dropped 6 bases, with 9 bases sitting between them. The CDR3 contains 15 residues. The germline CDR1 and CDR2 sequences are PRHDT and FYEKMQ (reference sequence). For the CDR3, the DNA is TGTGCCAGCAGCTTAGGCCGGGGCGGTAATTCACCCCTCCACTTT. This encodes CASSLGRGGNSPLHF.

The CDR3 sequence: CSALRQTGELFF. The DNA of the CDR3 is TGCAGTGCTTTACGACAGACCGGGGAGCTGTTTTTT. The chain uses TRBV20-1 and TRBJ2-2; tentatively, D is TRBD1 (5 bases). The CDR3 is 12 amino acids. The ends were cut back, 5 bases at V and 5 bases at J, with 9 bases in the middle. Germline V gene sequence: CDR1 DFQATT, CDR2 SNEGSKA (reference sequence).

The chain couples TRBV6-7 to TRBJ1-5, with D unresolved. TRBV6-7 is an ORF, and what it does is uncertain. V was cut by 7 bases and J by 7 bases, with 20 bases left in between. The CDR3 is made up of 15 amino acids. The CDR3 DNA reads TGTGCCAGCACCGTCGTGATAGGCTCACTCCAGCCCCAGCATTTT. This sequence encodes CASTVVIGSLQPQHF.

The CDR3 loop is CASSYSSGRSYEQYF. In DNA form, the CDR3 reads TGTGCCAGTAGTTATTCTAGCGGACGCTCCTACGAGCAGTACTTC. The V call is TRBV19, the J call TRBJ2-7; 7 bases match TRBD2. This CDR3 comprises 15 residues. Germline trimming cut 5 bases from V and 0 bases from J; bases unmatched to any gene: 7. Germline-derived CDR1 and CDR2 are LNHDA and SQIVND (reference sequence). Full variable domain (missing parts from reference TRBV19 and TRBJ2-7): DGGITQSPKYLFRKEGQNVTLSCEQNLNHDAMYWYRQDPGQGLRLIYYSQIVNDFQKGDIAEGYSVSREKKESFPLTVTSAQKNPTAFYLCASSYSSGRSYEQYFGPGTRLTVT.

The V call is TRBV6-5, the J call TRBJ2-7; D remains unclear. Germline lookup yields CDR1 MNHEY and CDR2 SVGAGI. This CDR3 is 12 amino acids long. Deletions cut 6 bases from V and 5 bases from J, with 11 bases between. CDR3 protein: CASSLGNHEQYF. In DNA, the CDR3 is TGTGCCAGCAGCCTCGGAAATCACGAGCAGTACTTC.